Described below is a single T cell receptor beta chain sequence and its context. Its antigen is not known. The junction and the germline gene differ at one end; a read error may be behind it. This sample's RNA came from whole unsorted tissue. Distant lung tissue was collected more than 3 cm away from the tumor edge. Between August and November 2014, newly diagnosed, chemotherapy-naive lung cancer patients underwent thoracic surgery in China. A modified ARM-PCR protocol with three rounds of nested PCR amplified TCRbeta. TCRdb ran MiXCR on the multiplex PCR reads and lists one entry per CDR3 protein. Altogether 60,000 or so distinct CDR3 sequences are present, about 61% being singletons, with the ten largest covering less than 35%. This entry comes from a study of tumor and adjacent non-tumor tissue in lung cancer. For the study at large: Histology: around 13 adenocarcinoma, a couple of squamous cell carcinoma, 1 small cell lung cancer. Study-wide results and caveats: TCR diversity was significantly greater in tumor than normal lung tissue.

This CDR3 contains 14 residues. Germline V CDR1 and CDR2: SGHAT, FQDESV (reference sequence). What was sequenced was distant non-tumor lung tissue. The chain joins TRBV11-1 to TRBJ2-5, with TRBD2 as a possible D gene (5 bases). This sequence originates from a man between 65 and 85 years old with non-small cell lung cancer. The CDR3 region is CASTRGDLQETQYF. The CDR3 DNA is TGTGCCAGCACCCGGGGTGATCTACAAGAAACCCAATACTTC.